This TCR beta chain was recorded in a study of OX40 agonist ivuxolimab in advanced cancers. Only in-frame clones appear in the TCRdb table, and some are missing; sequencing was by immunoSEQ multiplex PCR. This sample carries some 83,000 clones, more than 85% of them seen once, and the ten largest clones take around 0.7%. Note on this clone: The antigen remains unidentified.

The V end lost 3 bases, the J end lost 1 base, and 16 bases lay between the germline ends. This CDR3 comprises 17 residues. Germline lookup yields CDR1 LNHNV and CDR2 YYDKDF (reference sequence). Study-wide findings and caveats: Certain nonresponders likewise exhibited a low normalized T-cell clonal expansion.

The receptor was derived from an adult with an advanced solid tumor such as melanoma, head and neck, liver or kidney cancer. Sequencing was performed on CD4+ or CD8+ T cells sorted from blood, taken in a trial of the OX40 agonist ivuxolimab. The chain carries TRBV15 and TRBJ1-5, with D possibly matching TRBD1 (5 bases). CDR3 nucleotide sequence: TGTGCCACCAGCAGGGCTCAGGGTCGCTTGAGCAATCAGCCCCAGCATTTT. Translation: CATSRAQGRLSNQPQHF. Together with reference TRBV15 and TRBJ1-5, the CDR3 gives the full variable domain: DAMVIQNPRYQVTQFGKPVTLSCSQTLNHNVMYWYQQKSSQAPKLLFHYYDKDFNNEADTPDNFQSRRPNTSFCFLDIRSPGLGDTAMYLCATSRAQGRLSNQPQHFGDGTRLSIL.